This entry lists 2 T cell receptor beta chains sequenced from one sample in a study of T cell repertoires in cytomegalovirus infection (dated by TCRdb to the late 2010s). The sequencer was an Illumina HiSeq 1500. Clones were called with MiXCR by TCRdb after fastp trimmed the public reads at Q25, and only in-frame beta chains were retained. Entries that share a CDR3 protein sequence are merged under the most common genes and DNA. Counted in this sample were just under 300,000 distinct CDR3 sequences; about a tenth of them appeared once. Approximately 2.3% of the sample belongs to the ten largest clones. Input material: PBMCs. The origin of the receptors is a human donor in good health (CMV status not recorded). Some clones in this sample may be carry-over from other donors' samples.

This clonotype was picked up many times. The genes are TRBV19 and TRBJ1-1; 9 bases fit TRBD1. Germline values: CDR1 LNHDA, CDR2 SQIVND (reference sequence). The CDR3 is 14 amino acids. J lost 4 bases, V lost 7 bases, and 7 bases had no gene match. The CDR3 is CASIVDRGGTEAFF. CDR3 nucleotides: TGTGCCAGTATCGTGGACAGGGGAGGCACTGAAGCTTTCTTT.

This chain uses TRBV2 with TRBJ2-3, with D maybe TRBD1 (5 bases). CDR1 is SNHLY, CDR2 FYNNEI, per germline. CDR3 length equals 14 residues. With 3 bases removed from V and 3 bases from J, the gap between germline ends came to 10 bases. The chain's CDR3 is CASSEVGATDTQYF. The CDR3 region has the DNA TGTGCCAGCAGTGAGGTTGGGGCAACAGATACGCAGTATTTT.